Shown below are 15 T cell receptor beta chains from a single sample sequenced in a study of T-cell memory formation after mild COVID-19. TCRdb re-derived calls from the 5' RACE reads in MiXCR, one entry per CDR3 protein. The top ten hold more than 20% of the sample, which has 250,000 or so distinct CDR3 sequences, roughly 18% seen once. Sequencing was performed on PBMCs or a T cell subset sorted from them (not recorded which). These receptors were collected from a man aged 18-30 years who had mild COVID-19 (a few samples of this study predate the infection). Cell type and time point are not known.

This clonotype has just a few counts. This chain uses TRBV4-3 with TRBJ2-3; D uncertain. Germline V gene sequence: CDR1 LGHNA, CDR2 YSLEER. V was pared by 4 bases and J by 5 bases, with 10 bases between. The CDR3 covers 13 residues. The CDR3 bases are TGCGCCAGCAGCCTAGAACGTGGAGATACGCAGTATTTT. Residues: CASSLERGDTQYF.

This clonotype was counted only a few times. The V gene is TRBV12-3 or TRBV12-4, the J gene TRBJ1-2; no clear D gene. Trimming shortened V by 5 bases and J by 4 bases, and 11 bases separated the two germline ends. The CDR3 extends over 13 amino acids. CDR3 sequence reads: CASSTGSGYGYTF. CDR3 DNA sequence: TGTGCCAGCAGTACTGGATCAGGCTATGGCTACACCTTC.

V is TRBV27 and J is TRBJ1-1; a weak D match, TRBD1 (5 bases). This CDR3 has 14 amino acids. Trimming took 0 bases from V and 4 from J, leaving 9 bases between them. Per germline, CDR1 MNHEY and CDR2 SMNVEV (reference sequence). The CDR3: CASSLSRGSTEAFF. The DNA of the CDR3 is TGTGCCAGCAGTTTATCTCGGGGGAGCACTGAAGCTTTCTTT.

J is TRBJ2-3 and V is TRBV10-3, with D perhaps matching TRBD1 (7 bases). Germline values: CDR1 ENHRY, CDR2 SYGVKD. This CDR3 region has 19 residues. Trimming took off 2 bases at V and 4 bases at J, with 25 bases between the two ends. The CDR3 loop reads CAISERASQGGRSADTQYF. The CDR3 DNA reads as TGTGCCATCAGTGAGCGGGCTAGTCAGGGGGGTAGAAGCGCAGATACGCAGTATTTT.

The CDR3 bases are TGCGCCAGCAGCCAAACTAGCGGGGCATACGAGCAGTACGTC. Protein sequence: CASSQTSGAYEQYV. The genes are TRBV5-1 and TRBJ2-7; 10 bases align to TRBD2. Germline values: CDR1 SGHRS, CDR2 YFSETQ. This CDR3 has 14 residues. The V and J ends lost 4 bases and 4 bases, in that order; junction bases with no gene match: 5.

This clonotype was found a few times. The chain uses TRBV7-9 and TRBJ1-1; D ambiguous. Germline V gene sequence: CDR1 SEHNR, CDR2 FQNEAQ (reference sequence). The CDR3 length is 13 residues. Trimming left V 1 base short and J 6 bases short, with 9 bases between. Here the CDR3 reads CASSLGPRPEAFF. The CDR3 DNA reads TGTGCCAGCAGCTTAGGTCCAAGGCCTGAAGCTTTCTTT.

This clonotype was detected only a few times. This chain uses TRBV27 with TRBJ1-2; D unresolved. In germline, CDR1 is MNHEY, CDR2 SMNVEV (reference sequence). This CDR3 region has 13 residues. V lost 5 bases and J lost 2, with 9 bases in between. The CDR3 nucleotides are TGTGCCAGCAGTCCGGCCCTAAACTATGGCTACACCTTC. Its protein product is CASSPALNYGYTF.

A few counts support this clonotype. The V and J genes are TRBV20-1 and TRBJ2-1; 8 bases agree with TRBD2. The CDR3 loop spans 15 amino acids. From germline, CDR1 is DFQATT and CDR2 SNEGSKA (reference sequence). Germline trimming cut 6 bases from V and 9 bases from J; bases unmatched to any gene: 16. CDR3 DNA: TGCAGTGCAACCCCACCCTCAAGCGGGGGAGCTGAGCAGTTCTTC. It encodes CSATPPSSGGAEQFF.

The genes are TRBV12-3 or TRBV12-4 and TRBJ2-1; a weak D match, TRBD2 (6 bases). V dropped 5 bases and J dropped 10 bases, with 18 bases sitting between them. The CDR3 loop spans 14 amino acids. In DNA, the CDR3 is TGTGCCAGCAGTCCCTGGAGGCTAGCGCGGGAGCAGTTCTTC. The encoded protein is CASSPWRLAREQFF.

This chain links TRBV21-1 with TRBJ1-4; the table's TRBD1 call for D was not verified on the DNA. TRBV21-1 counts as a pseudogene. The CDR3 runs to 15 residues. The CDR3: CASGTPGRSSEKLFF. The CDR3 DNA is TGTGCCAGCGGTACTCCGGGTCGGTCTAGTGAAAAACTGTTTTTT.

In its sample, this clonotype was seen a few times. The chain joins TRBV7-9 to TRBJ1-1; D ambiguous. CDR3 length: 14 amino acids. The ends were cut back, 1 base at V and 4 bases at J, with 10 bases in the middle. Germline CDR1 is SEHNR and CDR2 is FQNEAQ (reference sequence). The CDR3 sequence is CASSLDGNPTEAFF. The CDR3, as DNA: TGTGCCAGCAGCTTAGATGGTAATCCCACTGAAGCTTTCTTT.

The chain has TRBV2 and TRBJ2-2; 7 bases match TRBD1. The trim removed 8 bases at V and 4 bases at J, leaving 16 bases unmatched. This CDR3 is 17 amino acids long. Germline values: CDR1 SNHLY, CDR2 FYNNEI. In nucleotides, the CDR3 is TGTGCCAGCCAAGAAGAGTTACAGGGGAGTGGCACCGGGGAGCTGTTTTTT. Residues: CASQEELQGSGTGELFF. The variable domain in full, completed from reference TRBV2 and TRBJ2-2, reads EPEVTQTPSHQVTQMGQEVILRCVPISNHLYFYWYRQILGQKVEFLVSFYNNEISEKSEIFDDQFSVERPDGSNFTLKIRSTKLEDSAMYFCASQEELQGSGTGELFFGEGSRLTVL.

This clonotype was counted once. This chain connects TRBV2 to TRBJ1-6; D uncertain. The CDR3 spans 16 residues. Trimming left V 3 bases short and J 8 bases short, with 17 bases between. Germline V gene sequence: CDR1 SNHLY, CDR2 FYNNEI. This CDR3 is CASSDLGRLWDSPLHF. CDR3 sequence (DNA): TGTGCCAGCAGTGATTTAGGCAGGCTATGGGATTCACCCCTCCACTTT.

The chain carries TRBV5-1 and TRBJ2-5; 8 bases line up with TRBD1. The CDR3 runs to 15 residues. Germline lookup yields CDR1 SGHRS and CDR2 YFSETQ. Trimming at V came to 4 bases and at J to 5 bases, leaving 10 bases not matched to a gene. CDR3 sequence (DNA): TGCGCCAGCAGCCCGCCGACAGGGGAGGATGAGACCCAGTACTTC. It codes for CASSPPTGEDETQYF.

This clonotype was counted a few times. The chain's CDR3 is CATGEAGEDTQYF. In DNA form, the CDR3 reads TGTGCCACCGGGGAGGCAGGGGAAGATACGCAGTATTTT. This chain connects TRBV15 to TRBJ2-3; D assignment may be TRBD1 or TRBD2 (6 bases each). CDR1 and CDR2 from the germline V gene are LNHNV and YYDKDF (reference sequence). The CDR3 has 13 residues. V was cut by 8 bases and J by 5 bases, with 14 bases left in between.